A selection of T cell receptor beta chains follows, all from one sample in a study of neurological immune-mediated disorders. TCRdb analysed the 5' RACE reads with MiXCR anew, one entry per CDR3 protein. Here the sample spans tens of thousands of distinct CDR3 sequences, about 13% being singletons. Sequenced sample: PBMCs. The receptors were sampled from a woman in her sixties or seventies with HTLV-1-associated myelopathy (HAM/TSP). The CDR3 runs from the conserved cysteine through the conserved F or W. The D gene is left open where the match is weak. Some rows mark clone size as missing; the rest say once, few, many or name a class of expanded clone.

j_call | clone_size | d_call | v_call | cdr3_nt | cdr3_aa
TRBJ2-7 | - | TRBD1 | TRBV7-2 | TGTGCCAGCAGCTCACAGGGGGCCCTGTATGAGCAGTACTTC | CASSSQGALYEQYF
TRBJ1-2 | many | - | TRBV4-1 | TGCGCCAGCAGCCTGGCAGGGGAGGGTGGCTACACCTTC | CASSLAGEGGYTF
TRBJ2-1 | many | TRBD2 | TRBV5-1 | TGCGCCAGCAGCCTCAGACTAGCGGGAGTCAATGAGCAGTTCTTC | CASSLRLAGVNEQFF
TRBJ2-7 | medium-sized | - | TRBV20-1 | TGCAGTGCTAGAGTTGGCACCTACGAGCAGTACTTC | CSARVGTYEQYF
TRBJ1-2 | many | - | TRBV20-1 | TGCAGTGCTAGATATGTCAGTCAGAAGTCTAGTGGCTACACCTTC | CSARYVSQKSSGYTF
TRBJ1-2 | - | - | TRBV30 | TGTGCCTGGAGTGTCGGAGGGGGAGGGGGCTACACCTTC | CAWSVGGGGGYTF
TRBJ1-5 | many | - | TRBV7-2 | TGTGCCAGCAGCTCCCCGGGACCACAGTTCCCCCAGCATTTT | CASSSPGPQFPQHF
TRBJ2-7 | many | TRBD1 | TRBV3-1 | TGTGCCAGCAGCTACCGGACAGGAGCCTACGAGCAGTACTTC | CASSYRTGAYEQYF
TRBJ2-1 | many | TRBD1 | TRBV5-1 | TGCGCCAGCATTGCCCCCGGGACAGGGGGCAATGAGCAGTTCTTC | CASIAPGTGGNEQFF
TRBJ1-2 | many | - | TRBV20-1 | TGCAGTGCTAGAGATCGGCAGGAAGCTAACTATGGCTACACCTTC | CSARDRQEANYGYTF
TRBJ2-7 | many | - | TRBV11-2 | TGTGCCAGCAGCTTGCAGGGGCGTTTTTCCTACGAGCAGTACTTC | CASSLQGRFSYEQYF
TRBJ2-7 | - | - | TRBV20-1 | TGCAGTGCTATAAACGGAAGGTGCGGCTACGAGCAGTACTTC | CSAINGRCGYEQYF
TRBJ2-7 | many | - | TRBV28 | TGTGCCAGCAGTTTTAGCTCCGGGGAGCAGTACTTC | CASSFSSGEQYF
TRBJ2-2 | many | TRBD1 | TRBV2 | TGTGCCAGCAGTCGGGACAGGAACACCGGGGAGCTGTTTTTT | CASSRDRNTGELFF
TRBJ2-6 | - | TRBD1 | TRBV5-1 | TGCGCCAGCAGCGCGACAGGGTCTGGGGCCAACGTCCTGACTTTC | CASSATGSGANVLTF
TRBJ2-3 | many | - | TRBV20-1 | TGCAGTGCTAGGGAGGGGGGGCCGGCAGATACGCAGTATTTT | CSAREGGPADTQYF
TRBJ1-1 | many | TRBD1 | TRBV2 | TGTGCCAGCATGGGACAGCTGAACACTGAAGCTTTCTTT | CASMGQLNTEAFF
TRBJ1-5 | many | - | TRBV21-1 | TGTGCCAGCAGCAAAGCGGAGGGGACGTTTGATCAGCCCCAGCATTTT | CASSKAEGTFDQPQHF
TRBJ2-2 | - | - | TRBV20-1 | TGCAGTGCTAGTCGGGAGTGGGCCGGGGAGCTGTTTTTT | CSASREWAGELFF
TRBJ1-4 | many | - | TRBV5-1 | TGCGCCAGCAGCTTGGTCGGTGAAAAACTGTTTTTT | CASSLVGEKLFF
TRBJ2-4 | many | TRBD2 | TRBV5-1 | TGCGCCAGCAGCCCCGGACTAGCGGGCAGATGGGCCAAAAACATTCAGTACTTC | CASSPGLAGRWAKNIQYF
TRBJ2-5 | many | - | TRBV10-2 | TGCGCCAGCACGGATCCTCAAGAGACCCAGTACTTC | CASTDPQETQYF
TRBJ2-4 | many | - | TRBV6-5 | TGTGCCAGCAGCCCCCAGGGGCGACCGCCCCGTCTGTGGTACTTC | CASSPQGRPPRLWYF
TRBJ2-1 | medium-sized | - | TRBV20-1 | TGCAGTGCTAGAGTTAGCAAGGGCTCCTACAATGAGCAGTTCTTC | CSARVSKGSYNEQFF
TRBJ1-3 | - | - | TRBV25-1 | TGTGCCAGCAGCGGGGGTTTCGGAAACACCATATATTTT | CASSGGFGNTIYF
TRBJ2-7 | - | - | TRBV27 | TGTGCCATCAGGAGTTCCGCGAGCTCCTACGAGCAGTACTTC | CAIRSSASSYEQYF
TRBJ2-2 | - | - | TRBV7-9 | TGTGCCAGCCTCCCGGATCGCACCGGGGAGCTGTTTTTT | CASLPDRTGELFF
TRBJ1-1 | many | - | TRBV20-1 | TGCAGTCCACAGGGAAACACTGAAGCTTTCTTT | CSPQGNTEAFF
TRBJ2-2 | - | - | TRBV7-2 | - | CASSFYICSAREGSNTGELFF
TRBJ2-1 | many | TRBD1 | TRBV20-1 | TGCAGTGCTAGGGTGGACAGGGCCGTGATGAATGAGCAGTTCTTC | CSARVDRAVMNEQFF
TRBJ1-1 | many | - | TRBV7-9 | TGTGCCAGCAGCTTGGCCCAGGGGGAAGCTTTCTTT | CASSLAQGEAFF
TRBJ1-5 | many | - | TRBV19 | TGTGCCAGTAGTACTTACAATAGCAATCAGCCCCAGCATTTT | CASSTYNSNQPQHF
TRBJ1-1 | many | - | TRBV30 | TGTGCCTGGAGTGTAGAGTGGGGGACCCTTGAAGCTTTCTTT | CAWSVEWGTLEAFF
TRBJ2-3 | many | TRBD1 | TRBV4-2 | TGTGCCAGCAGCCAAGATTGGGACAGGGCTGAGGATACGCAGTATTTT | CASSQDWDRAEDTQYF
TRBJ2-1 | - | - | TRBV5-4 | TGTGCCAGCAGCTTTCTCACGAGCTCCTACAATGAGCAGTTCTTC | CASSFLTSSYNEQFF
TRBJ1-2 | many | - | TRBV20-1 | TGCAGTGCTAGAGATCCTCGTGGTATCGCAACAAAGAACTATGGCTACACCTTC | CSARDPRGIATKNYGYTF
TRBJ2-5 | many | - | TRBV5-5 | TGTGCCAGCAGCACGGGCCTATTTTTCGAGACCCAGTACTTC | CASSTGLFFETQYF
TRBJ1-3 | few | - | TRBV5-4 | TGTGCCAGCAGCCCGGGAGGGGCCGAAGGAAACACCATATATTTT | CASSPGGAEGNTIYF
TRBJ2-2 | - | TRBD2 | TRBV20-1 | TGCAGTGCTAGAGATCGGGGGGGGGGCCTCACCGGGGAGCTGTTTTTT | CSARDRGGGLTGELFF
TRBJ2-2 | many | TRBD2 | TRBV29-1 | TGCAGCGTTGATGTGGCCGGTCTGGCTAGCGGGAGGGCCCCAGACACCGGGGAGCTGTTTTTT | CSVDVAGLASGRAPDTGELFF
TRBJ2-7 | - | TRBD2 | TRBV20-1 | TGCAGTGCCGGGACTAGCGGGAGGCTTGGCGAGCAGTACTTC | CSAGTSGRLGEQYF
TRBJ2-1 | - | - | TRBV5-1 | TGCGCCAGCAGCCCCAGGGGCGCTTACAATGAGCAGTTCTTC | CASSPRGAYNEQFF
TRBJ2-7 | many | - | TRBV27 | TGTGCCAGCAGTCAAAGACAAGCCTACCGGAGCTACGAGCAGTACTTC | CASSQRQAYRSYEQYF
TRBJ2-7 | many | TRBD1 | TRBV5-1 | TGCGCCAGCAGCCCCGGGACAGAGAACGAGCAGTACTTC | CASSPGTENEQYF
TRBJ2-6 | - | - | TRBV29-1 | TGCAGCGTCCTACAGGCAAGCTCTGGGGCCAACGTCCTGACTTTC | CSVLQASSGANVLTF